These T cell receptor beta chains were read from a single sample in a study of blood T cell repertoires in COVID-19. The data were produced by immunoSEQ multiplex PCR, yet TCRdb's version contains in-frame clones alone and is incomplete. The sample contains some 150,000 clones, about 86% of which appear only once. Sequencing was carried out using peripheral blood. Receptor source: a human donor in a cohort sampled during active COVID-19. The CDR3 runs from the conserved cysteine through the conserved F or W. The order of the fields is CDR3 protein, CDR3 DNA, clone size, D gene, V gene, J gene. D genes are given only for firm matches. Part of the rows lack a size; the others show once, few, many or a class for expanded clones.

CDR3: CASSLVGANTEAFF; DNA: TGCGCCAGCAGCTTGGTAGGGGCCAACACTGAAGCTTTCTTT; size: once; D: NA; V: TRBV5-1; J: TRBJ1-1
CDR3: CASSLGQGAYGYTF; DNA: TGTGCCAGCAGCTTGGGACAGGGTGCCTATGGCTACACCTTC; size: NA; D: TRBD1; V: TRBV5-6; J: TRBJ1-2
CDR3: CSVDTGTGSDYGYTF; DNA: TGCAGCGTTGACACCGGGACAGGGTCTGACTATGGCTACACCTTC; size: NA; D: TRBD1; V: TRBV29-1; J: TRBJ1-2
CDR3: CASSLETGLLTDTQYF; DNA: TGCGCCAGCAGCTTAGAAACAGGGCTCCTCACAGATACGCAGTATTTT; size: NA; D: NA; V: TRBV5-1; J: TRBJ2-3
CDR3: CASSQTIAGGPSGELFF; DNA: TGTGCCAGCAGTCAGACGATAGCGGGGGGGCCTTCCGGGGAGCTGTTTTTT; size: NA; D: TRBD2; V: TRBV2; J: TRBJ2-2
CDR3: CASRLGAAPLMNTEAFF; DNA: TGTGCCAGCCGACTGGGGGCAGCTCCTCTGATGAACACTGAAGCTTTCTTT; size: NA; D: NA; V: TRBV2; J: TRBJ1-1
CDR3: CSASTDLAGATDTQYF; DNA: TGCAGTGCTAGTACCGATCTAGCGGGGGCCACAGATACGCAGTATTTT; size: NA; D: TRBD2; V: TRBV20-1; J: TRBJ2-3
CDR3: CASGLGQNYEQYF; DNA: TGTGCTAGTGGTTTGGGACAGAACTACGAGCAGTACTTC; size: NA; D: NA; V: TRBV12-5; J: TRBJ2-7
CDR3: CASSHAMRGPMGSPLHF; DNA: TGTGCCAGCAGCCACGCCATGAGGGGGCCAATGGGGTCACCCCTCCACTTT; size: NA; D: TRBD1; V: TRBV3-1/TRBV3-2; J: TRBJ1-6
CDR3: CASSLEPGNQPQHF; DNA: TGCGCCAGCAGCTTGGAGCCTGGCAATCAGCCCCAGCATTTT; size: few; D: NA; V: TRBV5-1; J: TRBJ1-5
CDR3: CASRWGVGGQPQHF; DNA: TGTGCCAGTAGATGGGGGGTAGGCGGCCAGCCCCAGCATTTT; size: NA; D: NA; V: TRBV19; J: TRBJ1-5
CDR3: CASSQLAAGAVNQPQHF; DNA: TGCGCCAGCAGCCAATTGGCGGCAGGGGCCGTGAATCAGCCCCAGCATTTT; size: NA; D: NA; V: TRBV4-1; J: TRBJ1-5
CDR3: CASSPRTGGTGANVLTF; DNA: TGTGCCAGCAGCCCACGGACAGGGGGGACCGGGGCCAACGTCCTGACTTTC; size: NA; D: TRBD1; V: TRBV7-3; J: TRBJ2-6
CDR3: CASSYSRGWGEQYF; DNA: TGTGCCAGCAGTTACTCGAGAGGGTGGGGCGAGCAGTACTTC; size: NA; D: NA; V: TRBV6-5; J: TRBJ2-7
CDR3: CASSLDRARTQYF; DNA: TGTGCCAGCAGTCTCGACAGAGCTCGGACCCAGTACTTC; size: NA; D: NA; V: TRBV28; J: TRBJ2-5
CDR3: CASSEPGDVNGYTF; DNA: TGTGCCAGCAGTGAACCAGGGGACGTTAATGGCTACACCTTC; size: NA; D: NA; V: TRBV25-1; J: TRBJ1-2
CDR3: CASSPFDRDNGYTF; DNA: TGTGCCAGCTCACCCTTCGACAGGGACAATGGCTACACCTTC; size: NA; D: TRBD1; V: TRBV18; J: TRBJ1-2
CDR3: CASRGAERNTGELFF; DNA: TGTGCCAGTAGGGGAGCAGAGAGGAACACCGGGGAGCTGTTTTTT; size: few; D: NA; V: TRBV19; J: TRBJ2-2